These 20 T cell receptor beta chains came from one sample sequenced in a study of blood T cell repertoires in COVID-19. Sequenced by immunoSEQ multiplex PCR; TCRdb stores in-frame clones only, minus some. The repertoire consists of just over 650,000 clones, with about nine tenths occurring once and the leading ten covering about 0.24%. The sample consisted of peripheral blood. Source of these receptors: a woman under 30 with acute or convalescent COVID-19.

The count of this clone is one. CDR3 amino acids: CASSIPRQGGYGYTF. DNA of the CDR3: TGTGCCAGTAGTATCCCAAGACAGGGGGGCTATGGCTACACCTTC. The chain links TRBV19 to TRBJ1-2; the match to TRBD1 covers 9 bases. The CDR3 runs to 15 residues. Germline V lookup: CDR1 LNHDA, CDR2 SQIVND (reference sequence). Unmatched junction bases numbered 6, after V lost 3 bases and J lost 4 bases.

This clone was seen more than once but under ten times. This rearrangement joins TRBV2 to TRBJ1-5; D uncertain. Trimming removed 4 bases at V and 0 bases at J, with 10 bases between. In germline, CDR1 is SNHLY, CDR2 FYNNEI. This CDR3 contains 15 residues. The CDR3 DNA reads as TGTGCCAGCAGTGGCCTTGGGCCTAGCAATCAGCCCCAGCATTTT. This sequence encodes CASSGLGPSNQPQHF.

The genes are TRBV6-5 and TRBJ1-2; 8 bases are shared with TRBD1. This CDR3 is built from 13 residues. Germline CDR1 MNHEY, CDR2 SVGAGI. V shed 5 bases, J shed 4 bases, and the junction held 3 bases outside the gene matches. This CDR3 reads CASSTDRGYGYTF. The CDR3 DNA reads TGTGCCAGCAGTACAGACAGGGGCTATGGCTACACCTTC.

The chain links TRBV5-6 to TRBJ1-6; D is ambiguous. The CDR3 loop spans 15 amino acids. Per the germline V gene, CDR1 is SGHDT and CDR2 is YYEEEE. V lost 0 bases and J 8 bases, leaving 12 bases between the germline ends. In DNA form, the CDR3 reads TGTGCCAGCAGCTTGGTCGCACAGACCCATTCACCCCTCCACTTT. It yields the protein CASSLVAQTHSPLHF.

The chain joins TRBV19 to TRBJ2-7; 9 bases align to TRBD1. The germline V gene encodes CDR1 LNHDA and CDR2 SQIVND (reference sequence). With 4 bases clipped from V and 3 bases from J, the junction kept 7 bases outside the gene matches. The CDR3 covers 15 residues. The CDR3 reads CASSTPGQGNYEQYF. DNA for the CDR3: TGTGCCAGTAGTACTCCGGGACAGGGTAACTACGAGCAGTACTTC.

The rearrangement uses TRBV6-1 and TRBJ1-2; D remains unclear. Trimming took 2 bases from V and 3 from J, leaving 16 bases between them. From germline, CDR1 is MNHNS and CDR2 SASEGT. The CDR3 spans 16 residues. CDR3 sequence (DNA): TGTGCCAGCAGTGAACGGAGCAGTCTACCTCACTATGGCTACACCTTC. Protein: CASSERSSLPHYGYTF.

This clone appeared a single time. The gene calls are TRBV7-3 and TRBJ1-4; D gene ambiguous. V shed 5 bases and J shed 8 bases, with 9 bases lying between them. The length of the CDR3 is 12 residues. Germline loops: CDR1 SGHTA, CDR2 FQGTGA. The CDR3 DNA follows: TGTGCCAGCAGCCCCTCAAGCGAAAAACTGTTTTTT. This sequence encodes CASSPSSEKLFF.

The chain has TRBV7-2 and TRBJ2-7; D is ambiguous. This CDR3 is built from 13 residues. In germline, CDR1 is SGHTA, CDR2 FQGNSA. V was trimmed by 6 bases and J by 3 bases, leaving 12 bases between them. CDR3 region: CASRLDTYYEQYF. As DNA, the CDR3 is TGTGCCAGCAGACTCGACACCTACTACGAGCAGTACTTC.

This clone was counted once. This chain uses TRBV9 with TRBJ2-3, with 7 bases lining up with TRBD2. With 4 bases clipped from V and 4 bases from J, the junction kept 3 bases outside the gene matches. The CDR3 contains 13 residues. Looked up from germline, CDR1 is SGDLS and CDR2 is YYNGEE. The CDR3 is CASSLTSPDTQYF. The CDR3 DNA reads as TGTGCCAGCAGCTTGACTAGCCCAGATACGCAGTATTTT.

The chain uses TRBV18 and TRBJ1-1; D possibly corresponds to TRBD1 (5 bases). There are 13 residues in the CDR3. Looked up from germline, CDR1 is KGHSH and CDR2 is LQKENI. V lost 5 bases and J 3 bases, leaving 10 bases between the germline ends. In DNA, the CDR3 is TGTGCCAGCTCATCACGCAGGGACACTGAAGCTTTCTTT. It yields the protein CASSSRRDTEAFF.

The chain carries TRBV2 and TRBJ2-1, with 11 bases that match TRBD2. The V segment lost 4 bases and the J segment 9 bases; nucleotides outside the gene matches: 5. CDR1 SNHLY and CDR2 FYNNEI come from the germline V gene. This CDR3 region has 14 residues. The CDR3 nucleotides read TGTGCCAGCAGTGTGGTAGCGGGGGGGCGTGAGCAGTTCTTC. It yields the protein CASSVVAGGREQFF.

The V and J genes are TRBV5-1 and TRBJ1-2, with 7 bases that match TRBD1. V shed 4 bases and J 4 bases; nucleotides not matched to a gene: 7. Germline V lookup: CDR1 SGHRS, CDR2 YFSETQ. The CDR3 spans 14 residues. CDR3 in amino acids: CASSPDRVIYGYTF. The CDR3 DNA follows: TGCGCCAGCAGCCCCGACAGGGTCATCTATGGCTACACCTTC.

The V gene is TRBV11-2, the J gene TRBJ2-7, with D possibly TRBD1 on 7 matching bases. V lost 3 bases and J lost 3, with 12 bases in between. The CDR3 consists of 14 residues. The germline V gene has CDR1 SGHAT and CDR2 FQNNGV. CDR3 coding DNA: TGTGCCAGCAGCTTCAGCCAGGGGGGCTACGAGCAGTACTTC. Translated: CASSFSQGGYEQYF. The whole variable domain, filled in from reference TRBV11-2 and TRBJ2-7, reads EAGVAQSPRYKIIEKRQSVAFWCNPISGHATLYWYQQILGQGPKLLIQFQNNGVVDDSQLPKDRFSAERLKGVDSTLKIQPAKLEDSAVYLCASSFSQGGYEQYFGPGTRLTVT.

This chain uses TRBV5-6 with TRBJ2-1, with TRBD1 as a possible D gene (6 bases). The CDR3 length is 19 residues. V was clipped by 4 bases and J by 2 bases, with 25 bases between them. The germline gives CDR1 SGHDT, CDR2 YYEEEE. Here the CDR3 reads CASSPMDHLTGNPYNEQFF. CDR3 bases: TGTGCCAGCAGCCCCATGGATCACTTGACAGGCAACCCCTACAATGAGCAGTTCTTC.

This chain links TRBV2 with TRBJ1-1; TRBD1 aligns across 7 bases. In germline, CDR1 is SNHLY, CDR2 FYNNEI. The CDR3 spans 13 residues. V shed 9 bases and J 0 bases; nucleotides not matched to a gene: 4. CDR3 amino acids: CASRTGMNTEAFF. DNA of the CDR3: TGTGCCAGTAGGACAGGAATGAACACTGAAGCTTTCTTT.

Regarding this clone: Other DNA sequences from this sample encode an identical CDR3 as well. V gene TRBV3-1 (or the pseudogene TRBV3-2) combines with J gene TRBJ2-7, with TRBD1 matching 9 bases. The length of the CDR3 is 13 residues. Germline CDR1 reads LGHDT; CDR2 reads YNNKEL (reference sequence). V lost 3 bases and J lost 3; bases outside the gene matches: 0. CDR3 loop: CASSQGQGYEQYF. The CDR3 DNA follows: TGTGCCAGCAGCCAGGGACAGGGCTACGAGCAGTACTTC.

The chain joins TRBV5-6 to TRBJ1-1; D unresolved. Germline V gene data show CDR1 as SGHDT and CDR2 as YYEEEE. Trimming removed 0 bases at V and 0 bases at J, with 18 bases between. CDR3 length equals 18 residues. CDR3 loop: CASSLALGGWRVNTEAFF. CDR3 DNA: TGTGCCAGCAGCTTGGCCCTCGGAGGCTGGCGGGTGAACACTGAAGCTTTCTTT.

This clone was observed a few times. J is TRBJ2-7 and V is TRBV24-1, with TRBD1 identical over 9 bases. This CDR3 has 16 residues. The trim removed 4 bases at V and 2 bases at J, leaving 8 bases unmatched. Germline CDR1 is KGHDR and CDR2 is SFDVKD. This chain's CDR3 is CATSETTGTGTYEQYF. Here the CDR3 DNA reads TGTGCCACCAGTGAAACCACCGGGACAGGGACCTACGAGCAGTACTTC.

This rearrangement joins TRBV7-6 to TRBJ2-7; a possible D gene is TRBD1 (6 bases). V was clipped by 5 bases and J by 3 bases, with 20 bases between them. CDR1 is SGHVS, CDR2 FNYEAQ, per germline. This CDR3 region has 16 residues. The CDR3 DNA reads TGTGCCAGCAGCCCAGGACAGATACTCGGAGGCTACGAGCAGTACTTC. It translates to CASSPGQILGGYEQYF.

The chain employs TRBV5-1 and TRBJ2-5, with D unresolved. Trimming shortened V by 0 bases and J by 2 bases, and 8 bases separated the two germline ends. CDR3 size: 14 residues. The germline V gene encodes CDR1 SGHRS and CDR2 YFSETQ. CDR3 residues: CASSLVAAQETQYF. In nucleotides, the CDR3 is TGCGCCAGCAGCTTGGTGGCGGCTCAAGAGACCCAGTACTTC. Combining the CDR3 with reference TRBV5-1 and TRBJ2-5 gives the whole variable domain KAGVTQTPRYLIKTRGQQVTLSCSPISGHRSVSWYQQTPGQGLQFLFEYFSETQRNKGNFPGRFSGRQFSNSRSEMNVSTLELGDSALYLCASSLVAAQETQYFGPGTRLLVL.